Following are 21 T cell receptor beta chains from one sample sequenced in a study of Ad26.COV2.S vaccination and SARS-CoV-2 variants. Measured with immunoSEQ multiplex PCR; TCRdb has only the in-frame clones, and not every one. The sample has some 350,000 clones, about 88% seen once. This sample's treatment: some 20 received Ad26.COV2.S at low or high dose, single or two shots; five or six received placebo; per-sample allocation not given. The investigators took samples on day 63 after the first vaccine or placebo injection. The source was peripheral blood, collected in a trial of Ad26.COV2.S vaccine versus placebo. The origin of the receptors is a person between 18 and 60 years old who received the Ad26.COV2.S COVID-19 vaccine or a placebo.

This chain connects TRBV27 to TRBJ2-7; possible D gene TRBD2, 5 bases. Looked up from germline, CDR1 is MNHEY and CDR2 is SMNVEV (reference sequence). V shed 2 bases and J shed 0 bases, with 8 bases lying between them. This CDR3 has 14 amino acids. CDR3 nucleotide sequence: TGTGCCAGCAGTTTAAACGGGAACTCCTACGAGCAGTACTTC. Residues: CASSLNGNSYEQYF.

The rearrangement uses TRBV7-8 and TRBJ1-2, with a possible D match to TRBD1 (6 bases). This CDR3 has 14 amino acids. CDR1 and CDR2 (germline): SGHVS, FQNEAQ. V was trimmed by 1 base and J by 4 bases, leaving 10 bases between them. CDR3 coding DNA: TGTGCCAGCAGCTTAGGAGGGGGAGTCTATGGCTACACCTTC. Protein product: CASSLGGGVYGYTF.

The chain joins TRBV3-1 (or the pseudogene TRBV3-2) to TRBJ2-2; D gene uncertain. The CDR3 contains 13 residues. V was cut by 1 base and J by 4 bases, with 4 bases left in between. Germline V gene lookup returns CDR1 LGHDT and CDR2 YNNKEL (reference sequence). The CDR3 nucleotides read TGTGCCAGCAGCCAAGGATTCACCGGGGAGCTGTTTTTT. This translates into CASSQGFTGELFF.

This clone appeared once. The genes are TRBV2 and TRBJ1-6, with no clear D. Deletions cut 4 bases from V and 15 bases from J, with 13 bases between. Germline V gives CDR1 SNHLY, CDR2 FYNNEI. The CDR3 is made up of 12 amino acids. The CDR3 is CASSGTPSYLHF. In nucleotides, the CDR3 is TGTGCCAGCAGTGGGACGCCTTCCTACCTCCACTTT.

The DNA for the CDR3 is TGTGCCAGCAGCCCTTGGGTCACGCAGTCCCAGCATTTT. It specifies CASSPWVTQSQHF. The rearrangement joins TRBV7-2 to TRBJ1-5, with D hard to call. The CDR3 totals 13 residues. CDR1 is SGHTA and CDR2 is FQGNSA in the germline V gene. The germline V and J ends were trimmed by 5 bases and 11 bases, with 16 bases remaining between them.

This clone was counted a single time. The rearrangement joins TRBV27 to TRBJ1-5; D not certain. The V and J ends lost 4 bases and 0 bases respectively, with 7 bases between them. CDR1 and CDR2 (germline): MNHEY, SMNVEV (reference sequence). The CDR3 is 14 amino acids. CDR3 loop: CASSYGYSNQPQHF. The CDR3 DNA reads as TGTGCCAGCAGTTACGGTTATAGCAATCAGCCCCAGCATTTT.

The DNA for the CDR3 is TGTGCCAGCAGTTCCCCGGGACAGCTAAACTATGGCTACACCTTC. It yields the protein CASSSPGQLNYGYTF. The chain employs TRBV6-5 and TRBJ1-2; TRBD1 matches 7 bases. The germline V gene has CDR1 MNHEY and CDR2 SVGAGI. Trimming removed 4 bases from V and 2 bases from J; junction bases left unmatched: 7. The length of the CDR3 is 15 residues.

In regard to this clone: Other DNA sequences in the same sample also yield this CDR3. The chain joins TRBV11-2 to TRBJ2-5, with D hard to call. V was shortened by 3 bases and J by 5 bases, with 4 bases between the two germline ends. CDR3 size: 11 residues. Looked up from germline, CDR1 is SGHAT and CDR2 is FQNNGV. CDR3 sequence reads: CASSLQETQYF. The DNA for the CDR3 is TGTGCCAGCAGCTTGCAGGAGACCCAGTACTTC. The full variable domain, completed using reference TRBV11-2 and TRBJ2-5, is EAGVAQSPRYKIIEKRQSVAFWCNPISGHATLYWYQQILGQGPKLLIQFQNNGVVDDSQLPKDRFSAERLKGVDSTLKIQPAKLEDSAVYLCASSLQETQYFGPGTRLLVL.

The chain recombines TRBV6-1 with TRBJ1-2, with D possibly TRBD1 on 5 matching bases. Germline CDR1 and CDR2: MNHNS and SASEGT. The ends were cut back, 2 bases at V and 4 bases at J, with 20 bases in the middle. The CDR3 has 17 amino acids. The CDR3 here is CASSERDRGRLGYGYTF. The CDR3 DNA is TGTGCCAGCAGTGAACGGGACCGCGGACGTCTTGGCTATGGCTACACCTTC.

This clone was found once. The J gene is TRBJ2-3, the V gene TRBV24-1; D unresolved. Germline loops: CDR1 KGHDR, CDR2 SFDVKD. The CDR3 spans 14 residues. With 5 bases removed from V and 0 bases from J, the gap between germline ends came to 8 bases. The CDR3 reads CATSVDSSTDTQYF. CDR3 bases: TGTGCCACCAGTGTGGATTCAAGCACAGATACGCAGTATTTT.

The rearrangement uses TRBV15 and TRBJ1-6; D uncertain. This CDR3 is 13 amino acids long. CDR1 and CDR2 (germline): LNHNV, YYDKDF (reference sequence). Trimming took 3 bases from V and 11 from J, leaving 11 bases between them. CDR3 bases: TGTGCCACCAGCAGTACGTGGAACCCACCCCTCCACTTT. This codes for CATSSTWNPPLHF.

This clone came up once. This sample also contains other DNA sequences that code for the same CDR3. The CDR3 DNA is TGTGCCAGCTCACCAGGGGGCCAAGAGACCCAGTACTTC. This codes for CASSPGGQETQYF. The rearrangement links TRBV18 to TRBJ2-5; the D gene could be TRBD1 or TRBD2 (5 bases each). In germline, CDR1 is KGHSH, CDR2 LQKENI. Trimming removed 2 bases from V and 1 base from J, with 5 bases in between. The CDR3 runs 13 residues.

J is TRBJ1-5 and V is TRBV28; D is uncertain. The germline V gene has CDR1 MDHEN and CDR2 SYDVKM. V was cut by 2 bases and J by 0 bases, with 8 bases left in between. CDR3 length equals 15 residues. The CDR3 DNA is TGTGCCAGCAGTTTACTGGGGTATAGCAATCAGCCCCAGCATTTT. This codes for CASSLLGYSNQPQHF. The variable domain in full, completed from reference TRBV28 and TRBJ1-5, reads DVKVTQSSRYLVKRTGEKVFLECVQDMDHENMFWYRQDPGLGLRLIYFSYDVKMKEKGDIPEGYSVSREKKERFSLILESASTNQTSMYLCASSLLGYSNQPQHFGDGTRLSIL.

This clone came up once. The gene calls are TRBV23-1 and TRBJ2-2; D tentatively reads TRBD1 or TRBD2 (5 bases each). TRBV23-1 is annotated as an ORF whose role is uncertain. Trimming shortened V by 1 base and J by 3 bases, and 12 bases separated the two germline ends. The CDR3 is made up of 16 amino acids. This chain's CDR3 is CASSQLGQGDTGELFF. DNA of the CDR3: TGCGCCAGCAGTCAATTAGGGCAGGGAGACACCGGGGAGCTGTTTTTT.

This clone was recorded only once. CDR3 protein: CASSLEVRGPGNTIYF. The CDR3 region has the DNA TGCGCCAGCAGCTTGGAAGTGAGGGGGCCTGGAAACACCATATATTTT. V and J are TRBV5-1 and TRBJ1-3; 7 bases are shared with TRBD1. CDR3 size: 16 residues. Germline V gene data show CDR1 as SGHRS and CDR2 as YFSETQ. Trimming cost V 0 bases and J 2 bases; bases outside gene matches: 5.

The chain joins TRBV5-6 to TRBJ2-3; D is unclear. The CDR3 runs 13 residues. CDR1 is SGHDT, CDR2 YYEEEE, per germline. V lost 3 bases to trimming and J lost 3 bases, with 8 bases between them. CDR3: CASSWLQTDTQYF. The CDR3 nucleotides read TGTGCCAGCAGCTGGTTGCAGACAGATACGCAGTATTTT.

V and J are TRBV4-3 and TRBJ1-5, with D unresolved. Germline loops: CDR1 LGHNA, CDR2 YSLEER. V was pared by 1 base and J by 3 bases, with 10 bases between. CDR3 length equals 15 residues. The CDR3 protein is CASSQGLGINQPQHF. CDR3 coding DNA: TGCGCCAGCAGCCAAGGACTGGGGATCAATCAGCCCCAGCATTTT.

The chain links TRBV24-1 to TRBJ2-1; 8 bases agree with TRBD2. The trim removed 1 base at V and 5 bases at J, leaving 9 bases unmatched. The length of the CDR3 is 17 residues. Germline CDR1 KGHDR, CDR2 SFDVKD. CDR3 bases: TGTGCCACCAGTGATTTTAGACCGGGACTAGGAGACAATGAGCAGTTCTTC. Residues: CATSDFRPGLGDNEQFF.

Remarks on this clone: Within the sample, other DNA sequences also encode this same CDR3. V and J are TRBV29-1 and TRBJ2-7; no definite D call. The CDR3 loop spans 12 amino acids. CDR1 and CDR2 (germline): SQVTM, ANQGSEA. The ends were cut back, 4 bases at V and 0 bases at J, with 7 bases in the middle. The CDR3 sequence: CSVVGNSYEQYF. The DNA for the CDR3 is TGCAGCGTTGTTGGAAACTCCTACGAGCAGTACTTC.

The chain links TRBV5-1 to TRBJ2-1; 7 bases agree with TRBD2. The V gene's germline CDR1 is SGHRS and CDR2 YFSETQ. The junction had 4 bases not matched to a gene; V was cut back by 4 bases and J by 0 bases. This CDR3 contains 15 residues. DNA for the CDR3: TGCGCCAGCAGCCTAGCGGAGAGCTCCTACAATGAGCAGTTCTTC. It specifies CASSLAESSYNEQFF.

This chain links TRBV7-6 with TRBJ2-3, with 13 bases aligning to TRBD2. Germline lookup yields CDR1 SGHVS and CDR2 FNYEAQ. V lost 5 bases, J lost 0 bases, and 8 bases stayed unmatched. This CDR3 is 18 amino acids long. In DNA form, the CDR3 reads TGTGCCAGCAGCGCCCGACTAGCGGGGGGACCCAGCACAGATACGCAGTATTTT. This gives the protein CASSARLAGGPSTDTQYF.